A selection of T cell receptor beta chains follows, all from one sample in a study of cytomegalovirus exposure and HLA in healthy donors. Produced via immunoSEQ multiplex PCR; TCRdb's table is partial and in-frame only. The table records 100,000 to 150,000 clones, 75% to 85% of them present only once. What was sequenced was PBMCs. The receptor source for this set is a woman in her thirties or forties in good health and CMV-seropositive. The CDR3 runs from the conserved cysteine through the conserved F or W. The order of the fields is D gene, V gene, J gene, CDR3 DNA, CDR3 protein. D genes are given only for firm matches.

d_call: NA
v_call: TRBV7-8
j_call: TRBJ1-5
cdr3_nt: TGTGCCAGCAGCGAGGGGAGGGGACATTTGGGCAATCAGCCCCAGCATTTT
cdr3_aa: CASSEGRGHLGNQPQHF

d_call: TRBD1
v_call: TRBV29-1
j_call: TRBJ1-5
cdr3_nt: TGCAGCGCCGTCGGACAGGGTGATCAGCCCCAGCATTTT
cdr3_aa: CSAVGQGDQPQHF

d_call: NA
v_call: TRBV6-5
j_call: TRBJ2-3
cdr3_nt: TGTGCCAGCACCGCCCCACCGGGGGATACGCAGTATTTT
cdr3_aa: CASTAPPGDTQYF

d_call: NA
v_call: TRBV7-6
j_call: TRBJ2-2
cdr3_nt: TGTGCCAGCAGCTTAGATCCTAGGCCGGGAGTGAACACCGGGGAGCTGTTTTTT
cdr3_aa: CASSLDPRPGVNTGELFF

d_call: TRBD1
v_call: TRBV29-1
j_call: TRBJ1-2
cdr3_nt: TGCAGCGTCGTCGGGACAGGGGGCTACACCTTC
cdr3_aa: CSVVGTGGYTF

d_call: TRBD2
v_call: TRBV7-9
j_call: TRBJ2-1
cdr3_nt: TGTGCCAGCAGCCCGACTAGCGGGAGTGACGGATCCTACAATGAGCAGTTCTTC
cdr3_aa: CASSPTSGSDGSYNEQFF

d_call: TRBD2
v_call: TRBV7-3
j_call: TRBJ2-1
cdr3_nt: TGTGCCAGCAGCGTTAGCGGGACGAATGAGCAGTTCTTC
cdr3_aa: CASSVSGTNEQFF

d_call: NA
v_call: TRBV7-9
j_call: TRBJ2-4
cdr3_nt: TGTGCCAGCAGCTACACGTTGGAAAACATTCAGTACTTC
cdr3_aa: CASSYTLENIQYF

d_call: TRBD2
v_call: TRBV2
j_call: TRBJ2-1
cdr3_nt: TGTGCCAGCCAGGCGGGTAGCGGGGGGGCCAATGAGCAGTTCTTC
cdr3_aa: CASQAGSGGANEQFF

d_call: NA
v_call: TRBV6-1
j_call: TRBJ2-1
cdr3_nt: TGTGCCAGCAGTGCACTCGGCCAGGGTTGGTCCTACAATGAGCAGTTCTTC
cdr3_aa: CASSALGQGWSYNEQFF

d_call: TRBD2
v_call: TRBV6-5
j_call: TRBJ2-2
cdr3_nt: TGTGCCAGCAGTTTCGGGCTAGCGGGAATTCGAGGGCTGTTTTTT
cdr3_aa: CASSFGLAGIRGLFF

d_call: TRBD2
v_call: TRBV6-1
j_call: TRBJ2-5
cdr3_nt: TGTGCCGCCCAACTAGCGGGGGGTGAGACCCAGTACTTC
cdr3_aa: CAAQLAGGETQYF

d_call: NA
v_call: TRBV15
j_call: TRBJ2-5
cdr3_nt: TGTGCCACCAGCAGCCCTGGGTTGGGCGTGAGTCGGGAGACCCAGTACTTC
cdr3_aa: CATSSPGLGVSRETQYF

d_call: NA
v_call: TRBV27
j_call: TRBJ2-5
cdr3_nt: TGTGCCAGCAGTTTATTCACGGGAGCAGAGACCCAGTACTTC
cdr3_aa: CASSLFTGAETQYF

d_call: NA
v_call: TRBV5-1
j_call: TRBJ1-1
cdr3_nt: TGCGCCAGCAGCTCACGACATGGGTCGGCTGAAGCTTTCTTT
cdr3_aa: CASSSRHGSAEAFF

d_call: NA
v_call: TRBV6-1
j_call: TRBJ1-4
cdr3_nt: TGTGCCAGCAGTGTCCAAGACACAACTAATGAAAAACTGTTTTTT
cdr3_aa: CASSVQDTTNEKLFF

d_call: TRBD1
v_call: TRBV9
j_call: TRBJ1-4
cdr3_nt: TGTGCCAGCAGCAGGGGGACAGCCTCGAATGAAAAACTGTTTTTT
cdr3_aa: CASSRGTASNEKLFF

d_call: NA
v_call: TRBV27
j_call: TRBJ2-2
cdr3_nt: TGTGCCAGCAGGCTAGTGTACACCGGGGAGCTGTTTTTT
cdr3_aa: CASRLVYTGELFF

d_call: NA
v_call: TRBV21-1
j_call: TRBJ2-7
cdr3_nt: TGTGCCAGCAGCAGATCAAAAGGCCCGGGGTCCTACGAGCAGTACTTC
cdr3_aa: CASSRSKGPGSYEQYF

d_call: NA
v_call: TRBV5-1
j_call: TRBJ2-7
cdr3_nt: TGCGCCAGCAGCCTATCCTACAGTTACGAGCAGTACTTC
cdr3_aa: CASSLSYSYEQYF

d_call: NA
v_call: TRBV19
j_call: TRBJ2-1
cdr3_nt: TGTGCCAGTACCCCCGGAGCCTACAATGAGCAGTTCTTC
cdr3_aa: CASTPGAYNEQFF

d_call: TRBD1
v_call: TRBV30
j_call: TRBJ2-5
cdr3_nt: TGTGCCTGGAGTCTGGGACAGGGGGCTTTTGGGACCCAGTACTTC
cdr3_aa: CAWSLGQGAFGTQYF

d_call: NA
v_call: TRBV18
j_call: TRBJ1-5
cdr3_nt: TGTGCCAGCTCACCCCCGGGGGTCCACAATCAGCCCCAGCATTTT
cdr3_aa: CASSPPGVHNQPQHF

d_call: NA
v_call: TRBV29-1
j_call: TRBJ1-2
cdr3_nt: TGCAGCGTCCCAGGGCAGGGCTTGGGCGGCTACACCTTC
cdr3_aa: CSVPGQGLGGYTF